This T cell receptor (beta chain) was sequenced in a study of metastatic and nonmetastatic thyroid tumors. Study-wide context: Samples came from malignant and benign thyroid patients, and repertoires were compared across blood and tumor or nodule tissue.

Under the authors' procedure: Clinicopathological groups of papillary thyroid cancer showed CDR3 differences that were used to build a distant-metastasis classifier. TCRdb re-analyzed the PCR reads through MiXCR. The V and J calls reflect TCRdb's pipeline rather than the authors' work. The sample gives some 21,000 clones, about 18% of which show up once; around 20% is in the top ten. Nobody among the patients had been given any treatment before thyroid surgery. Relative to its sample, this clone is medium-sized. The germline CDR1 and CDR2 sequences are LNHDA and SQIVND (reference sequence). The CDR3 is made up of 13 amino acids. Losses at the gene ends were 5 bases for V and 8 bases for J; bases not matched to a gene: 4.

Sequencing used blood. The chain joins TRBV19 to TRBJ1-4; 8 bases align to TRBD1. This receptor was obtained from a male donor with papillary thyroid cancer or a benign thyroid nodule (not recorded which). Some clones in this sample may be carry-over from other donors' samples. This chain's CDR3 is CASSRQGWEKLFF. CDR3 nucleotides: TGTGCCAGTAGTCGACAGGGGTGGGAAAAACTGTTTTTT.